This T cell receptor (beta chain) was identified in a study of blood T cell repertoires in COVID-19. Profiling relied on immunoSEQ multiplex PCR, and the TCRdb table lists in-frame clones only, not all of them. The sample holds under 90,000 clones; 87% are singletons and the top ten take roughly 5.4%. CDR1 MNHEY and CDR2 SVGEGT come from the germline V gene. The CDR3 covers 16 residues. Trimming cost V 0 bases and J 5 bases; bases outside gene matches: 7. The sample comprised peripheral blood. The clonotype originates from a man aged 55 to 70 with acute or convalescent COVID-19. V and J are TRBV6-2 or TRBV6-3 and TRBJ1-1, with 9 bases identical to TRBD1. CDR3 sequence reads: CASSYSRGQGKTEAFF. CDR3 nucleotides: TGTGCCAGCAGTTACTCGAGGGGACAGGGTAAAACTGAAGCTTTCTTT.